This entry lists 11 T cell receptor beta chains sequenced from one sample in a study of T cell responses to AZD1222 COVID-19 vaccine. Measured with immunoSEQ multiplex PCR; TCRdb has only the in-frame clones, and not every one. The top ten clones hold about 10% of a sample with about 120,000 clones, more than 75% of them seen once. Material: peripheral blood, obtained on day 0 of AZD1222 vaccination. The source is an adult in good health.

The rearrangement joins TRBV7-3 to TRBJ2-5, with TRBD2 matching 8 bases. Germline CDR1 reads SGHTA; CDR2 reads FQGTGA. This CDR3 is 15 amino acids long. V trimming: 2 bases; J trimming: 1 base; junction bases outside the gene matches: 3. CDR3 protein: CASSLAGGTQETQYF. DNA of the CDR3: TGTGCCAGCAGCTTAGCGGGGGGTACCCAAGAGACCCAGTACTTC.

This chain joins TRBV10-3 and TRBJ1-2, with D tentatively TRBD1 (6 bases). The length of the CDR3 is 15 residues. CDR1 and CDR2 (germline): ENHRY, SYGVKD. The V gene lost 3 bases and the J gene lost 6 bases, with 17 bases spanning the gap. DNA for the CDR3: TGTGCCATCAGTGACGCAACGAAGGGGGGCGATGGCTACACCTTC. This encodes CAISDATKGGDGYTF.

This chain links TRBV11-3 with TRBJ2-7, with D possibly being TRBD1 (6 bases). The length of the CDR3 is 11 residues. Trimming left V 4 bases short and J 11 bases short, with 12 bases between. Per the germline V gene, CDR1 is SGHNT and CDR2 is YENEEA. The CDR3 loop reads CASSSGVSEYF. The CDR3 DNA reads TGTGCCAGCAGCTCAGGGGTCTCGGAGTACTTC.

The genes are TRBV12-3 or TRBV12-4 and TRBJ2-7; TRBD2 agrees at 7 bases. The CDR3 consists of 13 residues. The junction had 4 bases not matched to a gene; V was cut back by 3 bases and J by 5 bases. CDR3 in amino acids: CASSFQRDHEQYF. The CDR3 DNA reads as TGTGCCAGCAGTTTCCAGCGGGACCACGAGCAGTACTTC.

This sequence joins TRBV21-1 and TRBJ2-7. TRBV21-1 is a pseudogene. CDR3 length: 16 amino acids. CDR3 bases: TGTGCCAGCATTCCATCCCCCCCGGCAGTATTCTACGAGCAGTACTTC. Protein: CASIPSPPAVFYEQYF.

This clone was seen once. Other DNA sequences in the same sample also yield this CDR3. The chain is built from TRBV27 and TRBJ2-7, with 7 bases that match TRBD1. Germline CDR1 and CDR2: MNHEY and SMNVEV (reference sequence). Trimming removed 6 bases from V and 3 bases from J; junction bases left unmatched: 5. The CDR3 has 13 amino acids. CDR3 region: CASSPGTVYEQYF. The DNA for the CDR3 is TGTGCCAGCAGCCCCGGGACAGTCTACGAGCAGTACTTC.

Written as DNA, the CDR3 is TGCGCCAGCAGCCATGTCAGTTCCGGGACCCCAAGATGGAATGAGCAGTTCTTC. It specifies CASSHVSSGTPRWNEQFF. The rearrangement links TRBV4-3 to TRBJ2-1; D possibly uses TRBD1 or TRBD2 (5 bases each). This CDR3 comprises 18 residues. Trimming removed 3 bases at V and 7 bases at J, with 25 bases between. Germline V gene lookup returns CDR1 LGHNA and CDR2 YSLEER.

The CDR3 sequence: CASSSGSSYNEQFF. The CDR3 DNA reads TGTGCCAGTAGTAGCGGGAGCTCCTACAATGAGCAGTTCTTC. The V call is TRBV19, the J call TRBJ2-1, with 7 positions matching TRBD2. The V and J ends lost 4 bases and 0 bases, in that order; junction bases with no gene match: 0. Germline V gives CDR1 LNHDA, CDR2 SQIVND (reference sequence). This CDR3 comprises 14 residues. The full variable domain, its missing parts supplied by reference TRBV19 and TRBJ2-1, is DGGITQSPKYLFRKEGQNVTLSCEQNLNHDAMYWYRQDPGQGLRLIYYSQIVNDFQKGDIAEGYSVSREKKESFPLTVTSAQKNPTAFYLCASSSGSSYNEQFFGPGTRLTVL.

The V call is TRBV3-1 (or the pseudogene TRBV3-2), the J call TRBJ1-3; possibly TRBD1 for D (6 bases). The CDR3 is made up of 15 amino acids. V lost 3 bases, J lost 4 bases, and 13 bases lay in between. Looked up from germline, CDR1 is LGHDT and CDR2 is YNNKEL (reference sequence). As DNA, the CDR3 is TGTGCCAGCAGCCATATACAGGGTCCCGGAAACACCATATATTTT. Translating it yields CASSHIQGPGNTIYF.

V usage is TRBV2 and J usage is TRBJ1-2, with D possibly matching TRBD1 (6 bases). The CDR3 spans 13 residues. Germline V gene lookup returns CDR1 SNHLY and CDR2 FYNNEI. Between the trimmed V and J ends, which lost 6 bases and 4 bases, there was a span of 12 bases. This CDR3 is CASRTGGSYGYTF. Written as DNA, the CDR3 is TGTGCCAGCAGGACAGGAGGGTCCTATGGCTACACCTTC.

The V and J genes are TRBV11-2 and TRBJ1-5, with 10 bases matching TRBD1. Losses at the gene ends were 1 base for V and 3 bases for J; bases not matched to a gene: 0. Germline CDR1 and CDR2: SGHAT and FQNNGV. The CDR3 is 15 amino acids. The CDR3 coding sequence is TGTGCCAGCAGCTTAGGACAGGGGGCCAATCAGCCCCAGCATTTT. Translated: CASSLGQGANQPQHF.